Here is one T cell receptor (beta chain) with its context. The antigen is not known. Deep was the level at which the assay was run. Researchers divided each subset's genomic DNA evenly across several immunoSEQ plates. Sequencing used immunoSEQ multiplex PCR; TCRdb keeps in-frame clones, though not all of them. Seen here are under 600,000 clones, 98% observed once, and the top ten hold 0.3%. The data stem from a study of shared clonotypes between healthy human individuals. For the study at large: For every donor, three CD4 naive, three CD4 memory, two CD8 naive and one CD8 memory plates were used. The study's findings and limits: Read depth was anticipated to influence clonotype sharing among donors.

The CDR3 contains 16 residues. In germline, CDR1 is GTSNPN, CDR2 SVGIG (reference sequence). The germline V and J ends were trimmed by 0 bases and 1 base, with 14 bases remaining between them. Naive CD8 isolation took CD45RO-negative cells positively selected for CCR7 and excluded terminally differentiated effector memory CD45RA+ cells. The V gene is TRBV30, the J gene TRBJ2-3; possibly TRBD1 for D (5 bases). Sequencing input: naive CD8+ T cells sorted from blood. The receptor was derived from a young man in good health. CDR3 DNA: TGTGCCTGGAGTGTAGGGGCCTTTACGGGCACAGATACGCAGTATTTT. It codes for CAWSVGAFTGTDTQYF.